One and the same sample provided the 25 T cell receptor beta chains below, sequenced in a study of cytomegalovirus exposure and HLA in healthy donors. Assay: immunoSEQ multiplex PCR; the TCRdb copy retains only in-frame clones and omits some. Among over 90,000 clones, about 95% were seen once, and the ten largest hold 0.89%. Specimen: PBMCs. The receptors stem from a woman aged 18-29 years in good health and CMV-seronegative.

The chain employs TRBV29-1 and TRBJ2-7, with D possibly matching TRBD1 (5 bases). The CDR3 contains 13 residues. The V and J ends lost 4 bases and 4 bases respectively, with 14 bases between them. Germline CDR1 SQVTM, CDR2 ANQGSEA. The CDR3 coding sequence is TGCAGCGTTGTTGGGGCCACCCTTTACGAGCAGTACTTC. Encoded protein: CSVVGATLYEQYF.

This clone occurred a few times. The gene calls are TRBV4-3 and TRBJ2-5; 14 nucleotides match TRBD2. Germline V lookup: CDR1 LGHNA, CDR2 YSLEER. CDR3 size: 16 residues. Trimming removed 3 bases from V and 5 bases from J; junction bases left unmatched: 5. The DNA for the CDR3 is TGCGCCAGCAGCCAGGGACTAGCGGGGGTGGATGAGACCCAGTACTTC. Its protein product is CASSQGLAGVDETQYF.

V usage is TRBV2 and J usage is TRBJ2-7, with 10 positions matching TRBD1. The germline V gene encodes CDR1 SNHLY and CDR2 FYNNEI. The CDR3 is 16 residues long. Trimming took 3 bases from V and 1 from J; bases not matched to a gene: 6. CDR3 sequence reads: CASSDAGTGASYEQYF. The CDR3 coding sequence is TGTGCCAGCAGTGACGCCGGGACAGGGGCTTCCTACGAGCAGTACTTC. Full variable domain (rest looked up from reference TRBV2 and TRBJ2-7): EPEVTQTPSHQVTQMGQEVILRCVPISNHLYFYWYRQILGQKVEFLVSFYNNEISEKSEIFDDQFSVERPDGSNFTLKIRSTKLEDSAMYFCASSDAGTGASYEQYFGPGTRLTVT.

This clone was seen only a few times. This chain's CDR3 is CSVEGFTSGDYEQYF. In DNA, the CDR3 is TGCAGCGTTGAAGGCTTCACTAGCGGGGACTACGAGCAGTACTTC. This chain links TRBV29-1 with TRBJ2-7, with 10 positions matching TRBD2. The CDR3 length is 15 residues. Germline CDR1 and CDR2: SQVTM and ANQGSEA. V shed 1 base, J shed 3 bases, and the junction held 6 bases outside the gene matches.

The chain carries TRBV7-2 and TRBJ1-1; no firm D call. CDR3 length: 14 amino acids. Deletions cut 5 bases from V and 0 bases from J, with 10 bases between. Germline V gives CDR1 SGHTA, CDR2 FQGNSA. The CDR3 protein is CASSPPRVNTEAFF. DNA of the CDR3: TGTGCCAGCAGCCCCCCGAGGGTGAACACTGAAGCTTTCTTT.

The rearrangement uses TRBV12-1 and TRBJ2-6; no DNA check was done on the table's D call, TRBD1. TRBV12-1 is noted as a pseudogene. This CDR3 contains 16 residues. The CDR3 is CASSFLGTPGANVLTF. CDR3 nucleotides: TGTGCCAGCAGCTTTTTGGGCACCCCCGGGGCCAACGTCCTGACTTTC.

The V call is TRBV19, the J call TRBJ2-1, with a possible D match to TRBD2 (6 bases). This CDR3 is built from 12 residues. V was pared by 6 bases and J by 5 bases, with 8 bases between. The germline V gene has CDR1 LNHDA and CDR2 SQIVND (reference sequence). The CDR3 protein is CASRWGDNEQFF. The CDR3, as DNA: TGTGCCAGTAGGTGGGGGGACAATGAGCAGTTCTTC.

This CDR3 reads CASISGGLGTEAFF. The CDR3 coding sequence is TGTGCCAGCATCTCAGGGGGCCTGGGTACTGAAGCTTTCTTT. The J gene is TRBJ1-1, the V gene TRBV7-2; 8 bases match TRBD1. From germline, CDR1 is SGHTA and CDR2 FQGNSA. CDR3 size: 14 residues. Trimming took 7 bases from V and 5 from J; bases not matched to a gene: 9.

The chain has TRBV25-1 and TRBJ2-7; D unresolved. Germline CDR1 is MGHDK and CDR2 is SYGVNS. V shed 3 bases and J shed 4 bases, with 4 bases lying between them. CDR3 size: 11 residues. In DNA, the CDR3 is TGTGCCAGCAGTGATCGGTACGAGCAGTACTTC. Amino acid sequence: CASSDRYEQYF.

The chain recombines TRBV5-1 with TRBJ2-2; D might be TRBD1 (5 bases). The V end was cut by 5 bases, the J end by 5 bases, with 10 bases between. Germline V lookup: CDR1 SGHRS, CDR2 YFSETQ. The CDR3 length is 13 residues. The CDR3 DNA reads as TGCGCCAGCAGTGTACAGGAAACCGGGGAGCTGTTTTTT. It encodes CASSVQETGELFF.

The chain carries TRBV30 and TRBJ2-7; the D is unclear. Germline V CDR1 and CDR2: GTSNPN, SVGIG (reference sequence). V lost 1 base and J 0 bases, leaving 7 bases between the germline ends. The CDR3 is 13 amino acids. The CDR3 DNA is TGTGCCTGGAGTGACGGGTCCTCCTACGAGCAGTACTTC. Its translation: CAWSDGSSYEQYF.

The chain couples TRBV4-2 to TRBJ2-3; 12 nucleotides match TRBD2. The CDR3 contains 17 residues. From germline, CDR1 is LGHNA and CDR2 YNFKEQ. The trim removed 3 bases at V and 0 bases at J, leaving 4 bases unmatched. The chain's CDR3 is CASSQRTSGASTDTQYF. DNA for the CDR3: TGTGCCAGCAGCCAGAGGACTAGCGGGGCTAGCACAGATACGCAGTATTTT.

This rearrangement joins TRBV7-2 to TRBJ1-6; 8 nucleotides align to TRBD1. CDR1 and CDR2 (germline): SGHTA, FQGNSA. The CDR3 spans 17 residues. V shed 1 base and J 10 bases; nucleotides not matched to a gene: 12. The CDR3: CASSLVPGQAVPSPLHF. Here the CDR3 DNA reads TGTGCCAGCAGCTTAGTTCCGGGACAGGCGGTCCCGTCACCCCTCCACTTT.

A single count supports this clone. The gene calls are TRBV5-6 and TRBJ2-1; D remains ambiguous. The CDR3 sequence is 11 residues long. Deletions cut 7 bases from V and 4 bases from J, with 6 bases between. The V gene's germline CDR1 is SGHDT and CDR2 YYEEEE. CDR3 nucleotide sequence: TGTGCCAGCGAGGTTTACAATGAGCAGTTCTTC. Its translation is CASEVYNEQFF.

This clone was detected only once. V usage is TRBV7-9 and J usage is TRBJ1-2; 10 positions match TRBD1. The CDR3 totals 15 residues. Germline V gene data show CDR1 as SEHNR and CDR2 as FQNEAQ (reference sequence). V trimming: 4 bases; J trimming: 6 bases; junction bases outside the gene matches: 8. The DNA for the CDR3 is TGTGCCAGCAGCTCTCGACAGGGGGCGAGGGATGGCTACACCTTC. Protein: CASSSRQGARDGYTF.

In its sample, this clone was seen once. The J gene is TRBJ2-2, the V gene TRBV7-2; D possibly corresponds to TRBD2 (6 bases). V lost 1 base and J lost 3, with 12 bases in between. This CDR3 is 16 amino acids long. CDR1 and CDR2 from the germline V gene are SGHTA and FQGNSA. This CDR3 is CASSLGRAGYTGELFF. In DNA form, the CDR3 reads TGTGCCAGCAGCTTAGGTCGAGCGGGCTACACCGGGGAGCTGTTTTTT.

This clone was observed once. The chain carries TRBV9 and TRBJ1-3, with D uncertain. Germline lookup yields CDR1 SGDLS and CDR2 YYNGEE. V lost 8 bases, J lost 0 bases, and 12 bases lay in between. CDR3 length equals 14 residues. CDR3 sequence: CASSHENSGNTIYF. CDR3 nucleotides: TGTGCCAGTTCGCATGAGAACTCTGGAAACACCATATATTTT.

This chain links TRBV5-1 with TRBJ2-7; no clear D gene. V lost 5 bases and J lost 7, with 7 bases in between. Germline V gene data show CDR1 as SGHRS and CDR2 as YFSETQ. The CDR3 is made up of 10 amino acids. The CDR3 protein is CASRELEQYF. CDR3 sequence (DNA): TGCGCCAGCAGGGAGTTGGAGCAGTACTTC.

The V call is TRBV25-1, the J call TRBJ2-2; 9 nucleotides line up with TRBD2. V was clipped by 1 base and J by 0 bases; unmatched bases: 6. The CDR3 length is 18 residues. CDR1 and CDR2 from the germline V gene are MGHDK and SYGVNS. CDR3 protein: CASSEFTASGANTGELFF. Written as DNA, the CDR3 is TGTGCCAGCAGTGAATTCACAGCTAGCGGGGCGAACACCGGGGAGCTGTTTTTT.

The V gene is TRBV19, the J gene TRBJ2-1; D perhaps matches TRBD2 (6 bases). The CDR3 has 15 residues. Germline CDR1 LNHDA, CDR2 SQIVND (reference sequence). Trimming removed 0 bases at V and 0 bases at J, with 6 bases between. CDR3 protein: CASSIDGSSYNEQFF. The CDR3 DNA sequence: TGTGCCAGTAGTATAGACGGGAGCTCCTACAATGAGCAGTTCTTC.

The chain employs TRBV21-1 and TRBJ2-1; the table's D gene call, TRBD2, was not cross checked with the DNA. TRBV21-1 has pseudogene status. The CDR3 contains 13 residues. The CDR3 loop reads CASSTGDMNEQFF. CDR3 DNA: TGTGCCAGCAGCACCGGGGATATGAATGAGCAGTTCTTC.

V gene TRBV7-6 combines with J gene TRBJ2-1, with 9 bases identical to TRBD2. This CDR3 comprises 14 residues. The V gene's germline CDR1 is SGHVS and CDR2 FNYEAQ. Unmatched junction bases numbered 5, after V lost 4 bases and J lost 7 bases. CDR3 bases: TGTGCCAGCAGCTCCCGGACTAGCGCAAATGAGCAGTTCTTC. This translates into CASSSRTSANEQFF.

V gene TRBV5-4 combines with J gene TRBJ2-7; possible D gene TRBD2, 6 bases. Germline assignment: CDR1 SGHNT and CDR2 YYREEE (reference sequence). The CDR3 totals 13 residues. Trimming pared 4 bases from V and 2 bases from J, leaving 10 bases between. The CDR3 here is CASSRDSAYEQYF. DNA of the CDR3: TGTGCCAGCAGCCGGGACTCCGCCTACGAGCAGTACTTC.

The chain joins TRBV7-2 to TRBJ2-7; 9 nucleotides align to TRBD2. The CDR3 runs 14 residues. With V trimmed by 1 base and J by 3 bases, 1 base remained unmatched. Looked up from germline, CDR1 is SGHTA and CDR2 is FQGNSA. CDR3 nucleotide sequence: TGTGCCAGCAGCTTAGGCGGGGGGGGCTACGAGCAGTACTTC. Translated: CASSLGGGGYEQYF.

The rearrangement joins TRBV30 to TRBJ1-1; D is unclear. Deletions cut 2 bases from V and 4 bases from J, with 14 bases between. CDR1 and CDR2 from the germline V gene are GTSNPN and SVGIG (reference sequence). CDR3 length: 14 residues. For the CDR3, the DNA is TGTGCCTGGAGTCCCTCTTACGTGAGCACTGAAGCTTTCTTT. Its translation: CAWSPSYVSTEAFF.